Listed here are 17 T cell receptor beta chains from one sample, sequenced in a study of regulatory T cells in long-lasting Graves disease. For TCR beta, libraries came from iRepertoire HTBI primers and Arm-PCR of CDR3 regions. TCRdb reanalysed the multiplex PCR reads using MiXCR and keeps one entry per CDR3 protein. The sample has roughly 220,000 distinct CDR3 sequences, around 20% seen once. Time point of the sample: newly diagnosed GD, antithyroid drugs for less than 3 months. PBMCs were the source of the RNA used for TCR sequencing. The sequencing here drew on peripheral blood mononuclear cells (PBMCs), taken at new diagnosis, from a patient treated with antithyroid drugs. These receptor sequences come from a female donor with Graves disease.

This clonotype was observed at least ten times. The chain employs TRBV18 and TRBJ2-1; 7 bases map to TRBD2. V shed 0 bases and J 0 bases; nucleotides not matched to a gene: 2. CDR1 is KGHSH and CDR2 is LQKENI in the germline V gene. This CDR3 contains 16 residues. As DNA, the CDR3 is TGTGCCAGCTCACCACCGAAGCGGGGCTCCTACAATGAGCAGTTCTTC. Protein product: CASSPPKRGSYNEQFF.

The count of this clonotype is one. This chain links TRBV12-3 or TRBV12-4 with TRBJ2-3; D may be TRBD1 or TRBD2 (5 bases each). This CDR3 contains 14 residues. The V end lost 7 bases, the J end lost 3 bases, and 14 bases lay between the germline ends. Here the CDR3 DNA reads TGTGCCAGCACCCTTTCCAGGGAGACAGATACGCAGTATTTT. Residues: CASTLSRETDTQYF.

This clonotype was recorded many times. The J gene is TRBJ2-7, the V gene TRBV5-1; 10 bases match TRBD1. V shed 2 bases, J shed 5 bases, and the junction held 7 bases outside the gene matches. CDR1 SGHRS and CDR2 YFSETQ come from the germline V gene. The length of the CDR3 is 15 residues. The CDR3 reads CASSFKTGGRDEQYF. As DNA, the CDR3 is TGCGCCAGCAGCTTCAAGACAGGGGGCAGGGACGAGCAGTACTTC.

This chain uses TRBV4-1 with TRBJ2-7; D possibly corresponds to TRBD2 (6 bases). The V and J ends lost 4 bases and 4 bases respectively, with 29 bases between them. CDR1 is MGHRA, CDR2 YSYEKL, per germline. This CDR3 region has 19 residues. The chain's CDR3 is CASSPTITSSAPTRYEQYF. The CDR3 nucleotides are TGCGCCAGCAGCCCAACCATCACTAGCTCAGCACCGACCAGATACGAGCAGTACTTC.

Many counts were recorded for this clonotype. The chain is built from TRBV25-1 and TRBJ1-2; D is undetermined. This CDR3 contains 12 residues. Germline V gene lookup returns CDR1 MGHDK and CDR2 SYGVNS. V lost 7 bases, J lost 8 bases, and 14 bases lay in between. The CDR3 sequence is CASTGEIGGYTF. The CDR3 DNA is TGTGCCAGCACCGGGGAAATTGGCGGCTACACCTTC.

This clonotype appeared a single time. The rearrangement uses TRBV5-1 and TRBJ2-2, with a tentative D call TRBD2 (7 bases). Trimming left V 0 bases short and J 5 bases short, with 17 bases between. The CDR3 is 17 residues long. Per the germline V gene, CDR1 is SGHRS and CDR2 is YFSETQ. CDR3 nucleotides: TGCGCCAGCAGCTTGGATAGGGGGTCCGGGAGGACCGGGGAGCTGTTTTTT. It codes for CASSLDRGSGRTGELFF.

The CDR3 nucleotides read TGTGCCAGCAGCCAAGCAGGGACTGGCGTTTTTTGGGGGAGCACAGATACGCAGTATTTT. Amino acids: CASSQAGTGVFWGSTDTQYF. The V gene is TRBV3-1, the J gene TRBJ2-3; TRBD2 is a possible D gene (6 bases). Germline loops: CDR1 LGHDT, CDR2 YNNKEL (reference sequence). The CDR3 extends over 20 amino acids. V lost 1 base, J lost 0 bases, and 23 bases lay in between.

This clonotype was picked up many times. The chain uses TRBV12-3 or TRBV12-4 and TRBJ2-1, with D unclear. This CDR3 has 13 residues. Trimming took off 2 bases at V and 5 bases at J, with 7 bases between the two ends. CDR3 loop: CASSLRRNNEQFF. DNA of the CDR3: TGTGCCAGCAGTTTACGACGTAACAATGAGCAGTTCTTC.

This rearrangement joins TRBV11-3 to TRBJ1-1, with 10 bases identical to TRBD1. CDR3 size: 18 residues. CDR1 and CDR2 from the germline V gene are SGHNT and YENEEA. The trim removed 4 bases at V and 5 bases at J, leaving 16 bases unmatched. The CDR3 sequence is CASSSRVGTGDVRTEAFF. In DNA form, the CDR3 reads TGTGCCAGCAGCTCAAGGGTAGGGACAGGGGATGTGAGGACTGAAGCTTTCTTT.

This clonotype has at least ten counts. The V call is TRBV5-5, the J call TRBJ2-5; 12 bases agree with TRBD2. V shed 5 bases, J shed 5 bases, and the junction held 7 bases outside the gene matches. Germline-derived CDR1 and CDR2 are SGHKS and YYEKEE (reference sequence). The CDR3 is 15 residues long. The CDR3 bases are TGTGCCAGCAGGGACACTAGCGGGAGGAAGGAGACCCAGTACTTC. It codes for CASRDTSGRKETQYF.

At least ten counts were recorded for this clonotype. The chain combines TRBV15 with TRBJ1-3, with D perhaps matching TRBD1 (5 bases). The germline CDR1 and CDR2 sequences are LNHNV and YYDKDF (reference sequence). The V end was cut by 5 bases, the J end by 2 bases, with 13 bases between. The CDR3 runs to 15 residues. This CDR3 is CATSAGGSAGNTIYF. CDR3 sequence (DNA): TGTGCCACCAGCGCCGGGGGTAGCGCTGGAAACACCATATATTTT.

This clonotype was seen ten or more times. The chain joins TRBV4-1 to TRBJ2-4; 9 bases line up with TRBD1. CDR1 and CDR2 (germline): MGHRA, YSYEKL. This CDR3 region has 15 residues. V lost 0 bases, J lost 8 bases, and 5 bases stayed unmatched. The CDR3 here is CASSQENRGLDIQYF. DNA of the CDR3: TGCGCCAGCAGCCAAGAGAACAGGGGGCTAGACATTCAGTACTTC.

This clonotype was counted many times. V is TRBV28 and J is TRBJ2-1; 8 nucleotides agree with TRBD2. V trimming: 1 base; J trimming: 5 bases; junction bases outside the gene matches: 1. CDR1 is MDHEN and CDR2 is SYDVKM in the germline V gene. The CDR3 is 14 amino acids. CDR3 loop: CASSLYGRDNEQFF. The CDR3 DNA follows: TGTGCCAGCAGTTTATACGGGAGGGACAATGAGCAGTTCTTC.

This clonotype was picked up a small number of times. The CDR3 DNA is TGTGCCAGCAGCTTAGAATTCTACGAGCAGTACTTC. This sequence encodes CASSLEFYEQYF. The chain recombines TRBV7-8 with TRBJ2-7; D call uncertain. Per germline, CDR1 SGHVS and CDR2 FQNEAQ. The CDR3 loop spans 12 amino acids. Trimming took off 1 base at V and 3 bases at J, with 4 bases between the two ends. Supplemented by reference TRBV7-8 and TRBJ2-7, the full variable domain reads GAGVSQSPRYKVAKRGQDVALRCDPISGHVSLFWYQQALGQGPEFLTYFQNEAQLDKSGLPSDRFFAERPEGSVSTLKIQRTQQEDSAVYLCASSLEFYEQYFGPGTRLTVT.

The table lists this clonotype with many counts. The rearrangement joins TRBV2 to TRBJ1-2; TRBD1 agrees at 7 bases. The CDR3 loop spans 14 amino acids. Germline V gives CDR1 SNHLY, CDR2 FYNNEI. J was trimmed by 1 base and V by 9 bases; bases with no gene match: 8. The chain's CDR3 is CASLADRFNYGYTF. For the CDR3, the DNA is TGTGCCAGTCTCGCGGACAGGTTTAACTATGGCTACACCTTC.

The chain couples TRBV7-2 to TRBJ2-3; 9 bases match TRBD2. This CDR3 is 18 amino acids long. The germline V gene has CDR1 SGHTA and CDR2 FQGNSA. J was trimmed by 1 base and V by 6 bases; bases with no gene match: 14. CDR3 coding DNA: TGTGCCAGCAGTCCAGGGCCGGCGGGAGGGTGGGGCACAGATACGCAGTATTTT. It codes for CASSPGPAGGWGTDTQYF.

About this clonotype: Given a far larger clone just one base away, this is likely a sequencing read error. The V call is TRBV7-9, the J call TRBJ2-1; possibly TRBD2 for D (5 bases). This CDR3 is 12 amino acids long. Germline V CDR1 and CDR2: SEHNR, FQNEAQ (reference sequence). V gave up 5 bases and J gave up 5 bases, with 7 bases separating them. CDR3 loop: CASSGLDNEQFF. Here the CDR3 DNA reads TGTGCCAGCAGCGGACTTGACAATGAGCAGTTCTTC. Supplemented by reference TRBV7-9 and TRBJ2-1, the full variable domain reads DTGVSQNPRHKITKRGQNVTFRCDPISEHNRLYWYRQTLGQGPEFLTYFQNEAQLEKSRLLSDRFSAERPKGSFSTLEIQRTEQGDSAMYLCASSGLDNEQFFGPGTRLTVL.